Shown below are 8 T cell receptor beta chains from a single sample sequenced in a study of T-cell reconstitution after alpha-beta-depleted transplantation in children. It was with unique molecular identifiers that the TCRbeta library was prepared. TCRdb ran MiXCR on the PCR reads and lists one entry per CDR3 protein. Of some 240,000 distinct CDR3 sequences in the sample, around 12% were seen once. The starting material was PBMCs from the stem cell graft donor, obtained from the stem cell graft. Every receptor here comes from a human donor who donated a stem cell graft to a child with acute lymphoblastic leukemia.

This clonotype was recorded at least ten times. The rearrangement links TRBV5-1 to TRBJ1-4; the D is unclear. CDR1 is SGHRS, CDR2 YFSETQ, per germline. This CDR3 region has 16 residues. Trimming removed 0 bases from V and 4 bases from J, with 13 bases in between. For the CDR3, the DNA is TGCGCCAGCAGCTTGGGAGTTGGCAACAGTAATGAAAAACTGTTTTTT. Residues: CASSLGVGNSNEKLFF.

This clonotype was observed at least ten times. The chain has TRBV19 and TRBJ2-1; D gene ambiguous. V lost 2 bases to trimming and J lost 7 bases, with 9 bases between them. The CDR3 has 13 residues. CDR1 and CDR2 from the germline V gene are LNHDA and SQIVND (reference sequence). CDR3 sequence reads: CASSIYNGNEQFF. CDR3 nucleotide sequence: TGTGCCAGTAGTATATATAACGGAAATGAGCAGTTCTTC. Combining the CDR3 with reference TRBV19 and TRBJ2-1 gives the whole variable domain DGGITQSPKYLFRKEGQNVTLSCEQNLNHDAMYWYRQDPGQGLRLIYYSQIVNDFQKGDIAEGYSVSREKKESFPLTVTSAQKNPTAFYLCASSIYNGNEQFFGPGTRLTVL.

The V call is TRBV30, the J call TRBJ2-7; a weak D match, TRBD2 (5 bases). The CDR3 runs 15 residues. Trimming took off 3 bases at V and 2 bases at J, with 17 bases between the two ends. CDR1 is GTSNPN, CDR2 SVGIG, per germline (reference sequence). Here the CDR3 reads CAWSRLFGRTYEQYF. The CDR3 DNA reads as TGTGCCTGGAGCAGACTATTTGGACGTACCTACGAGCAGTACTTC.

This clonotype was counted ten times or more. V is TRBV7-2 and J is TRBJ2-5, with D hard to call. The CDR3 extends over 15 amino acids. Deletions cut 1 base from V and 1 base from J, with 10 bases between. CDR1 and CDR2 from the germline V gene are SGHTA and FQGNSA. The CDR3 DNA is TGTGCCAGCAGCTTAGGCCCTGGGGTCCAAGAGACCCAGTACTTC. It specifies CASSLGPGVQETQYF. The whole variable domain, remainder taken from reference TRBV7-2 and TRBJ2-5, is GAGVSQSPSNKVTEKGKDVELRCDPISGHTALYWYRQSLGQGLEFLIYFQGNSAPDKSGLPSDRFSAERTGGSVSTLTIQRTQQEDSAVYLCASSLGPGVQETQYFGPGTRLLVL.

In its sample, this clonotype was seen many times. The chain employs TRBV7-2 and TRBJ1-4; 8 nucleotides agree with TRBD1. CDR3 size: 16 residues. V lost 1 base to trimming and J lost 7 bases; unmatched junction nucleotides: 8. Germline assignment: CDR1 SGHTA and CDR2 FQGNSA. In DNA, the CDR3 is TGTGCCAGCAGCTTAGTTGGTGGACAGGGCGTTGAAAAACTGTTTTTT. Residues: CASSLVGGQGVEKLFF.

In the case of this clonotype: This could be a read error, since a much larger clone is one nucleotide away. The CDR3 is CANSSWDRSYEQYF. In DNA form, the CDR3 reads TGTGCCAACAGTTCCTGGGACAGGTCCTACGAGCAGTACTTC. The rearrangement uses TRBV6-5 and TRBJ2-7; TRBD1 matches 8 bases. CDR1 is MNHEY, CDR2 SVGAGI, per germline. CDR3 length: 14 amino acids.

This clonotype was picked up many times. The J gene is TRBJ2-1, the V gene TRBV7-2; D unclear. This CDR3 region has 15 residues. Per germline, CDR1 SGHTA and CDR2 FQGNSA. Trimming left V 0 bases short and J 8 bases short, with 14 bases between. The CDR3 bases are TGTGCCAGCAGCTTAGCGGTCGGCCTTCGGGATGAGCAGTTCTTC. It codes for CASSLAVGLRDEQFF. The whole variable domain, filled in from reference TRBV7-2 and TRBJ2-1, reads GAGVSQSPSNKVTEKGKDVELRCDPISGHTALYWYRQSLGQGLEFLIYFQGNSAPDKSGLPSDRFSAERTGGSVSTLTIQRTQQEDSAVYLCASSLAVGLRDEQFFGPGTRLTVL.

This clonotype was seen repeatedly, ten times or more. The gene calls are TRBV5-1 and TRBJ2-4; TRBD1 or TRBD2 may be the D gene (5 bases each). Trimming removed 0 bases from V and 7 bases from J, with 14 bases in between. The CDR3 covers 15 residues. The germline gives CDR1 SGHRS, CDR2 YFSETQ. The CDR3 spells CASSLGPGSGNIQYF. The DNA for the CDR3 is TGCGCCAGCAGCTTGGGTCCAGGGAGCGGCAACATTCAGTACTTC.